The 29 T cell receptor beta chains below come from one sample, sequenced in a study of T cell changes during pregnancy in multiple sclerosis. This table comes from immunoSEQ multiplex PCR, and its TCRdb copy is limited to in-frame clones, with some not included. The sample has 12,000 or so clones; approximately 84% are singletons. This specimen consisted of CD8+ T cells from peripheral blood mononuclear cells, obtained after pregnancy. The receptors shown here come from a female donor in good health, enrolled as a control in a pregnancy study.

This chain links TRBV5-4 with TRBJ2-3; 13 bases are a match to TRBD2. This CDR3 region has 15 residues. Germline CDR1 is SGHNT and CDR2 is YYREEE (reference sequence). J was trimmed by 5 bases and V by 8 bases; bases with no gene match: 8. CDR3 amino acids: CARHGRTSGRDTQYF. Here the CDR3 DNA reads TGTGCCAGACACGGGAGGACTAGCGGGAGAGATACGCAGTATTTT. Looking up the rest from reference TRBV5-4 and TRBJ2-3 gives the full variable domain: ETGVTQSPTHLIKTRGQQVTLRCSSQSGHNTVSWYQQALGQGPQFIFQYYREEENGRGNFPPRFSGLQFPNYSSELNVNALELDDSALYLCARHGRTSGRDTQYFGPGTRLTVL.

V usage is TRBV7-9 and J usage is TRBJ1-2; D gene ambiguous. The CDR3 is 15 amino acids. Between the trimmed V and J ends, which lost 5 bases and 6 bases, there was a span of 19 bases. Germline V gene lookup returns CDR1 SEHNR and CDR2 FQNEAQ (reference sequence). The CDR3 sequence: CASSVGSGSTNGYTF. Here the CDR3 DNA reads TGTGCCAGCAGCGTCGGGTCGGGTTCAACCAATGGCTACACCTTC.

This chain connects TRBV6-4 to TRBJ2-1; TRBD2 matches at 8 bases. V trimming: 5 bases; J trimming: 7 bases; junction bases outside the gene matches: 16. This CDR3 contains 17 residues. Germline assignment: CDR1 MRHNA and CDR2 SNTAGT. CDR3: CASSTGMGGGPSNEQFF. The CDR3 bases are TGTGCCAGCAGTACTGGGATGGGCGGGGGGCCCTCGAATGAGCAGTTCTTC.

The rearrangement links TRBV19 to TRBJ2-7; possible D gene TRBD2, 6 bases. V dropped 4 bases and J dropped 3 bases, with 13 bases sitting between them. The CDR3 runs to 14 residues. Germline lookup yields CDR1 LNHDA and CDR2 SQIVND (reference sequence). The CDR3: CASSRDFFDYEQYF. CDR3 bases: TGTGCCAGTAGTAGGGACTTCTTCGACTACGAGCAGTACTTC.

The rearrangement links TRBV7-9 to TRBJ2-3; TRBD2 might be the D (5 bases). CDR3 length: 16 residues. Trimming left V 1 base short and J 2 bases short, with 13 bases between. Germline V gene data show CDR1 as SEHNR and CDR2 as FQNEAQ (reference sequence). The CDR3 loop is CASSLVGLYLTDTQYF. DNA for the CDR3: TGTGCCAGCAGCTTAGTAGGACTGTACCTCACAGATACGCAGTATTTT.

The J gene is TRBJ2-2, the V gene TRBV6-5; TRBD1 matches at 12 bases. Germline CDR1 reads MNHEY; CDR2 reads SVGAGI. This CDR3 region has 15 residues. Trimming at V came to 4 bases and at J to 6 bases, leaving 3 bases not matched to a gene. The CDR3 spells CASSSGTGGAGELFF. The CDR3, as DNA: TGTGCCAGCAGTTCTGGGACAGGGGGCGCCGGGGAGCTGTTTTTT.

The rearrangement uses TRBV5-5 and TRBJ2-7; D remains unclear. V dropped 6 bases and J dropped 4 bases, with 17 bases sitting between them. In germline, CDR1 is SGHKS, CDR2 YYEKEE (reference sequence). The CDR3 contains 14 residues. The CDR3 DNA follows: TGTGCCAGCACCTCGACTTCGTTTGAATACGAGCAGTACTTC. Its translation: CASTSTSFEYEQYF.

The J gene is TRBJ2-1, the V gene TRBV27; no firm D call. V dropped 3 bases and J dropped 15 bases, with 15 bases sitting between them. Germline V gene data show CDR1 as MNHEY and CDR2 as SMNVEV (reference sequence). The CDR3 is 12 amino acids. CDR3 residues: CASSFGQSFWFF. CDR3 nucleotides: TGTGCCAGCAGTTTTGGGCAAAGCTTTTGGTTCTTC.

The CDR3 protein is CASSPNRGGEQFF. CDR3 DNA sequence: TGTGCCAGCAGCCCCAACAGGGGCGGTGAGCAGTTCTTC. The J gene is TRBJ2-1, the V gene TRBV7-6; 7 bases are shared with TRBD1. The V gene's germline CDR1 is SGHVS and CDR2 FNYEAQ. The CDR3 is made up of 13 amino acids. J lost 9 bases, V lost 5 bases, and 7 bases had no gene match.

The chain is built from TRBV27 and TRBJ2-7, with D perhaps TRBD2 (6 bases). Germline values: CDR1 MNHEY, CDR2 SMNVEV (reference sequence). The CDR3 totals 14 residues. The ends were cut back, 4 bases at V and 2 bases at J, with 12 bases in the middle. CDR3 sequence reads: CASSWAGSPYEQYF. The CDR3 bases are TGTGCCAGCAGTTGGGCGGGGTCTCCCTACGAGCAGTACTTC.

The V and J genes are TRBV7-9 and TRBJ2-7; D ambiguous. The CDR3 is 11 amino acids. CDR1 and CDR2 from the germline V gene are SEHNR and FQNEAQ (reference sequence). The V gene lost 5 bases and the J gene lost 6 bases, with 8 bases spanning the gap. CDR3 protein: CASSQTVEQYF. The CDR3 DNA sequence: TGTGCCAGCAGCCAAACAGTCGAGCAGTACTTC. The complete variable domain, with remaining parts taken from reference TRBV7-9 and TRBJ2-7, reads DTGVSQNPRHKITKRGQNVTFRCDPISEHNRLYWYRQTLGQGPEFLTYFQNEAQLEKSRLLSDRFSAERPKGSFSTLEIQRTEQGDSAMYLCASSQTVEQYFGPGTRLTVT.

This chain links TRBV6-5 with TRBJ2-7; TRBD1 is a possible D gene (6 bases). The V end lost 8 bases, the J end lost 6 bases, and 20 bases lay between the germline ends. The CDR3 extends over 14 amino acids. Germline V gives CDR1 MNHEY, CDR2 SVGAGI. CDR3 sequence: CASARQVGTLEQYF. CDR3 in DNA: TGTGCCAGCGCCCGACAGGTGGGTACGCTCGAGCAGTACTTC.

The CDR3 reads CASSSGLAILYEQYF. The CDR3 region has the DNA TGTGCCAGCAGCTCCGGACTAGCCATTCTCTACGAGCAGTACTTC. The chain links TRBV27 to TRBJ2-7; 8 bases align to TRBD2. The CDR3 runs to 15 residues. V shed 6 bases, J shed 3 bases, and the junction held 10 bases outside the gene matches. From germline, CDR1 is MNHEY and CDR2 SMNVEV (reference sequence).

V gene TRBV13 combines with J gene TRBJ2-7; 8 nucleotides line up with TRBD1. The V gene end was trimmed by 0 bases and the J gene end by 4 bases; junction bases not matched to a gene: 2. The CDR3 runs to 14 residues. Germline V gene data show CDR1 as PRHDT and CDR2 as FYEKMQ (reference sequence). The CDR3 loop reads CASSLGDRVYEQYF. Written as DNA, the CDR3 is TGTGCCAGCAGCTTAGGGGACAGGGTTTACGAGCAGTACTTC. Full variable domain (outside the CDR3, taken from reference TRBV13 and TRBJ2-7): AAGVIQSPRHLIKEKRETATLKCYPIPRHDTVYWYQQGPGQDPQFLISFYEKMQSDKGSIPDRFSAQQFSDYHSELNMSSLELGDSALYFCASSLGDRVYEQYFGPGTRLTVT.

J is TRBJ2-1 and V is TRBV4-3; D gene unclear. Germline V CDR1 and CDR2: LGHNA, YSLEER. V lost 0 bases and J lost 7, with 16 bases in between. The CDR3 runs 16 residues. The CDR3 region is CASSQELPIRSNEQFF. CDR3 sequence (DNA): TGCGCCAGCAGCCAAGAGCTCCCAATCCGGAGTAATGAGCAGTTCTTC.

The J gene is TRBJ1-5, the V gene TRBV15, with a possible D match to TRBD1 (6 bases). This CDR3 has 15 residues. Germline CDR1 and CDR2: LNHNV and YYDKDF (reference sequence). V lost 0 bases, J lost 5 bases, and 11 bases lay in between. This chain's CDR3 is CATSRDSPGDQPQHF. In DNA form, the CDR3 reads TGTGCCACCAGCAGAGATTCCCCAGGGGATCAGCCCCAGCATTTT.

This clone was observed a single time. The J gene is TRBJ1-2, the V gene TRBV6-1; D is unresolved. The CDR3 is 16 residues long. The germline CDR1 and CDR2 sequences are MNHNS and SASEGT. The ends were cut back, 1 base at V and 0 bases at J, with 12 bases in the middle. The DNA of the CDR3 is TGTGCCAGCAGTGAAGATCCAGACAAACCTAACTATGGCTACACCTTC. Its translation is CASSEDPDKPNYGYTF.

V and J are TRBV6-1 and TRBJ1-1; no clear D. Germline CDR1 is MNHNS and CDR2 is SASEGT. V was trimmed by 6 bases and J by 5 bases, leaving 7 bases between them. The CDR3 contains 11 residues. The CDR3 region has the DNA TGTGCCAGCAGGAGGAAGACTGAAGCTTTCTTT. Amino acids: CASRRKTEAFF.

The CDR3 bases are TGTGCCAGCAGCTTAGACCACTACTCCTACAATGAGCAGTTCTTC. It translates to CASSLDHYSYNEQFF. The chain joins TRBV7-2 to TRBJ2-1; D is unclear. CDR1 and CDR2 from the germline V gene are SGHTA and FQGNSA. This CDR3 region has 15 residues. V was trimmed by 1 base and J by 0 bases, leaving 7 bases between them.

The rearrangement uses TRBV5-3 and TRBJ2-7; 8 bases align to TRBD1. TRBV5-3 is noted as an ORF with a role that remains uncertain. There are 16 residues in the CDR3. Trimming removed 4 bases from V and 3 bases from J; junction bases left unmatched: 12. CDR3 DNA sequence: TGTGCCAGAAGCCTACCCTGGGGACAGGATTTCTACGAGCAGTACTTC. This translates into CARSLPWGQDFYEQYF.

In its sample, this clone was seen once. The rearrangement joins TRBV7-9 to TRBJ2-5; 10 bases agree with TRBD2. Per germline, CDR1 SEHNR and CDR2 FQNEAQ (reference sequence). Trimming removed 3 bases from V and 4 bases from J; junction bases left unmatched: 8. The CDR3 totals 16 residues. Here the CDR3 reads CASSFLSSSGRETQYF. In nucleotides, the CDR3 is TGTGCCAGCAGCTTCCTCAGCTCTAGCGGGAGAGAGACCCAGTACTTC.

The chain combines TRBV5-4 with TRBJ2-7; 11 nucleotides align to TRBD1. J was trimmed by 0 bases and V by 4 bases; bases with no gene match: 3. CDR1 is SGHNT, CDR2 YYREEE, per germline (reference sequence). This CDR3 spans 15 amino acids. The CDR3 DNA follows: TGTGCCAGCAGCCAAGGGACAGGGGGCTCCTACGAGCAGTACTTC. As protein: CASSQGTGGSYEQYF.

The chain links TRBV19 to TRBJ2-1; 7 positions match TRBD1. V lost 3 bases and J lost 0; bases outside the gene matches: 5. Germline CDR1 LNHDA, CDR2 SQIVND (reference sequence). The CDR3 length is 16 residues. Written as DNA, the CDR3 is TGTGCCAGTAGTATTAAGGGGGCTGGCTCCTACAATGAGCAGTTCTTC. This gives the protein CASSIKGAGSYNEQFF. Full variable domain (outside the CDR3, taken from reference TRBV19 and TRBJ2-1): DGGITQSPKYLFRKEGQNVTLSCEQNLNHDAMYWYRQDPGQGLRLIYYSQIVNDFQKGDIAEGYSVSREKKESFPLTVTSAQKNPTAFYLCASSIKGAGSYNEQFFGPGTRLTVL.

DNA for the CDR3: TGTGCCAGCAGTTGGGACACCCCTGGGGCCAACGTCCTGACTTTC. It translates to CASSWDTPGANVLTF. J is TRBJ2-6 and V is TRBV6-6, with D tentatively TRBD1 (6 bases). Trimming took off 4 bases at V and 2 bases at J, with 9 bases between the two ends. Per the germline V gene, CDR1 is MNHNY and CDR2 is SVGAGI (reference sequence). The CDR3 has 15 residues.

This clone came up once. The J gene is TRBJ1-4, the V gene TRBV11-3, with D maybe TRBD1 (6 bases). Germline CDR1 and CDR2: SGHNT and YENEEA. V was trimmed by 7 bases and J by 10 bases, leaving 28 bases between them. This CDR3 has 17 amino acids. The CDR3, as DNA: TGTGCCAGCACCTTGGTTCCTCGGACAGTGGATTGGTCAAAACTGTTTTTT. It translates to CASTLVPRTVDWSKLFF.

The chain joins TRBV4-2 to TRBJ2-1; 11 bases agree with TRBD1. V dropped 0 bases and J dropped 6; count of bases not matched to a gene: 4. The CDR3 runs to 16 residues. CDR1 LGHNA and CDR2 YNFKEQ come from the germline V gene. The CDR3 region is CASSQEAGTGGNEQFF. CDR3 nucleotides: TGTGCCAGCAGCCAAGAGGCTGGGACAGGGGGCAATGAGCAGTTCTTC.

This clone came up once. The chain is built from TRBV5-6 and TRBJ2-1; D may be TRBD2 (7 bases). The CDR3 loop spans 18 amino acids. Germline lookup yields CDR1 SGHDT and CDR2 YYEEEE. Trimming left V 4 bases short and J 3 bases short, with 23 bases between. The CDR3, as DNA: TGTGCCAGCAGCCTAGTTCCAGGAGGGGGGGCTTTCTACAATGAGCAGTTCTTC. Its protein is CASSLVPGGGAFYNEQFF.

The CDR3 nucleotides are TGTGCCAGCTCTGACAGAAGGGAGACCCAGTACTTC. Protein sequence: CASSDRRETQYF. The chain recombines TRBV27 with TRBJ2-5; the D gene is possibly TRBD1 (5 bases). V lost 8 bases and J 5 bases, leaving 12 bases between the germline ends. The CDR3 extends over 12 amino acids. From germline, CDR1 is MNHEY and CDR2 SMNVEV (reference sequence).

The genes are TRBV28 and TRBJ2-1; TRBD1 matches 12 bases. CDR3 length equals 14 residues. V dropped 10 bases and J dropped 7; count of bases not matched to a gene: 8. Germline CDR1 MDHEN, CDR2 SYDVKM. Written as DNA, the CDR3 is TGTGCCACCACCGGGACAGGGGGCATGAATGAGCAGTTCTTC. Translating gives CATTGTGGMNEQFF.